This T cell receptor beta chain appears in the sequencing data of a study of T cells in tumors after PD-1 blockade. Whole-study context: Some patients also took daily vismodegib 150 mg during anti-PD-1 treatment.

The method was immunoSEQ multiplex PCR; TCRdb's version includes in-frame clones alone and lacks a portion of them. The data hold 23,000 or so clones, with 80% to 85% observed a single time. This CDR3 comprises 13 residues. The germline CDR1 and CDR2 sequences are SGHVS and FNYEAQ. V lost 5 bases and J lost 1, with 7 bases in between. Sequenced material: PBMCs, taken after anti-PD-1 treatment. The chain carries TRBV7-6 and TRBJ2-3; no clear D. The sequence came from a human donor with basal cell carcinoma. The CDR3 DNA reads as TGTGCCAGCAGCACCTTCGGCACAGATACGCAGTATTTT. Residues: CASSTFGTDTQYF.